The 21 T cell receptor beta chains listed next were all sequenced from one sample in a study of blood T cell repertoires in COVID-19 (dated by TCRdb to 2018 to 2021). The protocol used for the library was the immunoSEQ multiplex PCR assay. In TCRdb, the immuneACCESS table is reduced to in-frame sequences with V and J assigned. These tables do not hold every clone; where another copy was compared, an unresolved V gene accounts for under half, and the others remain unexplained. The sample includes tens of thousands of clones, with more than 75% observed a single time. Around a tenth of the sample rests with the top ten. The source material was PBMCs or T cells enriched from blood (not recorded which). These receptors came from a woman in her thirties or forties who had recovered from COVID-19.

This chain connects TRBV19 to TRBJ1-4, with 10 positions matching TRBD1. V trimming: 4 bases; J trimming: 6 bases; junction bases outside the gene matches: 2. The CDR3 loop spans 14 amino acids. Germline CDR1 reads LNHDA; CDR2 reads SQIVND (reference sequence). CDR3 bases: TGTGCCAGTAGTACCGGGACAGGGGATGAAAAACTGTTTTTT. Encoded protein: CASSTGTGDEKLFF.

J is TRBJ2-5 and V is TRBV6-5; D unresolved. V lost 7 bases to trimming and J lost 1 base, with 13 bases between them. Germline lookup yields CDR1 MNHEY and CDR2 SVGAGI. The CDR3 has 14 amino acids. The DNA for the CDR3 is TGTGCCAGCACCGGAGCACTTATCCAAGAGACCCAGTACTTC. It translates to CASTGALIQETQYF.

This chain uses TRBV25-1 with TRBJ2-2; weak D call: TRBD1 (6 bases). Germline V gives CDR1 MGHDK, CDR2 SYGVNS. This CDR3 spans 15 amino acids. V was cut by 8 bases and J by 1 base, with 14 bases left in between. The CDR3 reads CASGARGQNTGELFF. The CDR3 DNA reads as TGTGCCAGCGGGGCCCGGGGACAGAACACCGGGGAGCTGTTTTTT.

The chain links TRBV7-8 to TRBJ1-6, with 7 bases aligning to TRBD1. The CDR3 runs to 17 residues. Trimming removed 5 bases from V and 7 bases from J; junction bases left unmatched: 14. Germline-derived CDR1 and CDR2 are SGHVS and FQNEAQ. The CDR3 DNA sequence: TGTGCCAGCAGCGGGCGACAGGGAGCGACCCAAAATTCACCCCTCCACTTT. Amino acid sequence: CASSGRQGATQNSPLHF.

This rearrangement joins TRBV14 to TRBJ2-7, with D perhaps TRBD1 (6 bases). The CDR3 has 14 residues. Germline V CDR1 and CDR2: SGHDN, FVKESK. Trimming pared 3 bases from V and 3 bases from J, leaving 12 bases between. CDR3 region: CASSHGQLYYEQYF. The CDR3 DNA is TGTGCCAGCAGCCACGGACAGCTATACTACGAGCAGTACTTC.

The gene calls are TRBV6-5 and TRBJ2-7; D ambiguous. Per germline, CDR1 MNHEY and CDR2 SVGAGI. The CDR3 runs to 13 residues. The V gene lost 8 bases and the J gene lost 3 bases, with 14 bases spanning the gap. The CDR3 DNA is TGTGCCAGCGGCGGATTAGAGTACTACGAGCAGTACTTC. The encoded protein is CASGGLEYYEQYF.

The rearrangement uses TRBV7-9 and TRBJ2-1; 11 bases agree with TRBD1. The germline CDR1 and CDR2 sequences are SEHNR and FQNEAQ (reference sequence). There are 14 residues in the CDR3. Trimming removed 5 bases from V and 6 bases from J; junction bases left unmatched: 3. CDR3 protein: CASSLGQGGNEQFF. CDR3 sequence (DNA): TGTGCCAGCAGCCTGGGACAGGGGGGCAATGAGCAGTTCTTC.

This CDR3 reads CASSIAQSATNEKLFF. The CDR3 bases are TGTGCCAGTAGTATAGCCCAGAGCGCAACTAATGAAAAACTGTTTTTT. V gene TRBV19 combines with J gene TRBJ1-4; unclear D gene. Deletions cut 1 base from V and 0 bases from J, with 9 bases between. The germline CDR1 and CDR2 sequences are LNHDA and SQIVND (reference sequence). The CDR3 consists of 16 residues.

The V and J genes are TRBV11-2 and TRBJ1-1; a weak D match, TRBD1 (6 bases). The CDR3 consists of 15 residues. The germline gives CDR1 SGHAT, CDR2 FQNNGV. Trimming removed 1 base at V and 1 base at J, with 10 bases between. CDR3 protein: CASSLGQGWNTEAFF. The DNA of the CDR3 is TGTGCCAGCAGCTTAGGGCAGGGGTGGAACACTGAAGCTTTCTTT. The full variable domain, completed using reference TRBV11-2 and TRBJ1-1, is EAGVAQSPRYKIIEKRQSVAFWCNPISGHATLYWYQQILGQGPKLLIQFQNNGVVDDSQLPKDRFSAERLKGVDSTLKIQPAKLEDSAVYLCASSLGQGWNTEAFFGQGTRLTVV.

This clone was observed a single time. The chain links TRBV5-4 to TRBJ2-5; 13 bases fit TRBD2. V lost 4 bases, J lost 4 bases, and 13 bases stayed unmatched. CDR3 size: 18 residues. Germline V lookup: CDR1 SGHNT, CDR2 YYREEE (reference sequence). The CDR3 loop is CASSPTLAGGRMGETQYF. In nucleotides, the CDR3 is TGTGCCAGCAGCCCTACACTAGCGGGGGGGCGCATGGGAGAGACCCAGTACTTC.

The rearrangement joins TRBV2 to TRBJ2-3, with 9 bases fitting TRBD2. The ends lost 11 bases at V and 2 bases at J; junction bases unmatched: 14. In germline, CDR1 is SNHLY, CDR2 FYNNEI. The CDR3 extends over 16 amino acids. The CDR3 sequence is CAADLGLAGTTDTQYF. The DNA of the CDR3 is TGTGCCGCGGACTTGGGTCTAGCGGGAACCACAGATACGCAGTATTTT.

The J gene is TRBJ1-5, the V gene TRBV10-2, with 8 bases that match TRBD1. CDR1 WSHSY and CDR2 SAAADI come from the germline V gene. V shed 6 bases and J 2 bases; nucleotides not matched to a gene: 3. This CDR3 is 14 amino acids long. CDR3: CASRQGAGNQPQHF. The DNA of the CDR3 is TGCGCCAGCAGGCAGGGGGCGGGCAATCAGCCCCAGCATTTT.

The CDR3 sequence is CASSAGGAGYGYTF. As DNA, the CDR3 is TGTGCCAGTAGTGCAGGGGGCGCGGGCTATGGCTACACCTTC. V and J are TRBV19 and TRBJ1-2; the match to TRBD1 covers 8 bases. V lost 5 bases to trimming and J lost 4 bases; unmatched junction nucleotides: 6. From germline, CDR1 is LNHDA and CDR2 SQIVND (reference sequence). This CDR3 contains 14 residues.

The chain is built from TRBV5-1 and TRBJ2-1; 12 bases map to TRBD2. The CDR3 extends over 16 amino acids. V trimming: 2 bases; J trimming: 5 bases; junction bases outside the gene matches: 5. CDR1 is SGHRS and CDR2 is YFSETQ in the germline V gene. CDR3 coding DNA: TGCGCCAGCAGCTTTCTAGCGGGGGGGCTGAACAATGAGCAGTTCTTC. Translating it yields CASSFLAGGLNNEQFF.

The V gene is TRBV19, the J gene TRBJ2-7, with TRBD1 as a possible D gene (5 bases). The length of the CDR3 is 14 residues. The V and J ends lost 4 bases and 2 bases respectively, with 12 bases between them. CDR1 and CDR2 (germline): LNHDA, SQIVND (reference sequence). This CDR3 is CASSTRAGTYEQYF. In nucleotides, the CDR3 is TGTGCCAGTAGTACCAGGGCAGGCACCTACGAGCAGTACTTC.

V usage is TRBV7-2 and J usage is TRBJ1-1; D perhaps matches TRBD1 (6 bases). CDR3 length: 19 amino acids. Germline V lookup: CDR1 SGHTA, CDR2 FQGNSA. V shed 4 bases and J shed 5 bases, with 29 bases lying between them. The CDR3 DNA reads TGTGCCAGCAGCTCCCGTAAGACAGGTCGGTCGGGCTGGTGGACTGAAGCTTTCTTT. It codes for CASSSRKTGRSGWWTEAFF.

Only one count was recorded for this clone. The chain joins TRBV10-1 to TRBJ2-3; 9 positions agree with TRBD2. The V gene end was trimmed by 8 bases and the J gene end by 4 bases; junction bases not matched to a gene: 7. Looked up from germline, CDR1 is WNHNN and CDR2 is SYGVQD (reference sequence). The CDR3 is made up of 14 amino acids. CDR3 DNA: TGCGCCAGCTTGGAGCGGGGGGACGCAGATACGCAGTATTTT. Its translation: CASLERGDADTQYF.

This clone has more than one count but fewer than ten. The V gene is TRBV9, the J gene TRBJ2-3; 10 bases agree with TRBD2. V lost 3 bases, J lost 6 bases, and 10 bases stayed unmatched. The CDR3 consists of 16 residues. Germline V gene lookup returns CDR1 SGDLS and CDR2 YYNGEE. Here the CDR3 reads CASSGEGLAIFDTQYF. The CDR3 DNA reads TGTGCCAGCAGCGGCGAGGGACTAGCGATATTCGATACGCAGTATTTT.

This clone was observed a single time. This chain connects TRBV5-6 to TRBJ1-5; 10 bases match TRBD1. Trimming at V came to 4 bases and at J to 6 bases, leaving 4 bases not matched to a gene. From germline, CDR1 is SGHDT and CDR2 YYEEEE. The length of the CDR3 is 14 residues. CDR3 in amino acids: CASSQWTGGQPQHF. The CDR3 nucleotides are TGTGCCAGCAGCCAATGGACAGGGGGTCAGCCCCAGCATTTT.

This clone was seen once. This chain links TRBV12-5 with TRBJ2-3; possible D gene TRBD2, 6 bases. This CDR3 region has 14 residues. With 5 bases removed from V and 2 bases from J, the gap between germline ends came to 11 bases. Per germline, CDR1 LGHNT and CDR2 FRNRAP. As DNA, the CDR3 is TGTGCTAGTGGTCCCGGGGGTAACACAGATACGCAGTATTTT. This encodes CASGPGGNTDTQYF.

This rearrangement joins TRBV3-1 (or the pseudogene TRBV3-2) to TRBJ2-5; 11 nucleotides match TRBD2. The CDR3 totals 18 residues. Germline CDR1 and CDR2: LGHDT and YNNKEL (reference sequence). J gave up 0 bases and V 1 base, and 7 bases lay outside the gene matches. The CDR3 spells CASSQVASGGPNQETQYF. In DNA, the CDR3 is TGTGCCAGCAGCCAAGTGGCTAGCGGGGGGCCCAACCAAGAGACCCAGTACTTC.